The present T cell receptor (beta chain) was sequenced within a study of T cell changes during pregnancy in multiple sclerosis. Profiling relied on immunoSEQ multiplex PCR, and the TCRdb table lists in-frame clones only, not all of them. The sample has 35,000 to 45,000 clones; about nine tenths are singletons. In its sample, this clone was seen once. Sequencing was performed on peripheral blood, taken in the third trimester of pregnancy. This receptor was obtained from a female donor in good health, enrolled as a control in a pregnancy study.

Here the CDR3 DNA reads TGTGCCAGCAGTTTTTACCCGGGACAGGGGATCCCCTACGAGCAGTACTTC. Translated, it gives CASSFYPGQGIPYEQYF. This chain joins TRBV27 and TRBJ2-7; TRBD1 agrees at 10 bases. The CDR3 has 17 amino acids. The trim removed 3 bases at V and 2 bases at J, leaving 10 bases unmatched. The germline V gene has CDR1 MNHEY and CDR2 SMNVEV (reference sequence).